These T cell receptor beta chains were read from a single sample in a study of blood T cell repertoires in COVID-19. Sequencing was performed with immunoSEQ multiplex PCR; in TCRdb, only in-frame clones are kept and a portion is missing. The sample carries more than 200,000 clones, around nine tenths recorded once. Sequencing used PBMCs or T cells enriched from blood (not recorded which). These receptors were taken from a woman between 45 and 65 years old who had recovered from COVID-19. The CDR3 runs from the conserved cysteine through the conserved F or W. Each record gives: clone size, V gene, D gene, J gene, CDR3 protein, CDR3 DNA. D genes are given only for firm matches. The size field is filled for only some rows; it gives once, few, many or a size class.

NA,TRBV30,TRBD1,TRBJ2-4,CAWKQGSLAKNIQYF,TGTGCCTGGAAACAGGGGTCCTTAGCCAAAAACATTCAGTACTTC
NA,TRBV7-2,NA,TRBJ1-6,CASSFYRGGNSPLHF,TGTGCCAGCAGCTTTTACCGGGGGGGGAATTCACCCCTCCACTTT
few,TRBV19,TRBD2,TRBJ2-3,CASSISGSSTDTQYF,TGTGCCAGTAGTATTAGCGGGAGTAGCACAGATACGCAGTATTTT
once,TRBV7-6,TRBD1,TRBJ1-1,CASSLGRGRIMNTEAFF,TGTGCCAGCAGCTTAGGCAGGGGGCGGATCATGAACACTGAAGCTTTCTTT
NA,TRBV11-2,NA,TRBJ1-1,CASSLKAVNTEAFF,TGTGCCAGCAGCTTAAAGGCGGTAAACACTGAAGCTTTCTTT
NA,TRBV5-1,TRBD2,TRBJ2-7,CASSFPSAGGRAIEQYF,TGCGCCAGCAGCTTCCCGAGTGCGGGTGGGAGGGCCATTGAGCAGTACTTC
NA,TRBV7-2,TRBD2,TRBJ2-5,CASSPSGSQETQYF,TGTGCCAGCAGCCCGAGCGGGAGTCAAGAGACCCAGTACTTC
NA,TRBV15,TRBD2,TRBJ2-1,CATSRDRGDEQFF,TGTGCCACCAGCAGAGATCGGGGGGATGAGCAGTTCTTC
NA,TRBV18,NA,TRBJ2-6,CASSADSGANVLTF,TGTGCCAGCTCAGCGGACTCTGGGGCCAACGTCCTGACTTTC
NA,TRBV24-1,NA,TRBJ2-3,CATSEASVVDTQYF,TGTGCCACCAGTGAGGCTAGCGTGGTAGATACGCAGTATTTT
NA,TRBV2,NA,TRBJ2-2,CASSDRGSATGELFF,TGTGCCAGCAGTGATCGAGGATCTGCGACCGGGGAGCTGTTTTTT
NA,TRBV5-1,NA,TRBJ2-6,CASNFGESRSGANVLTF,TGCGCCAGCAACTTCGGGGAGAGTCGCTCTGGGGCCAACGTCCTGACTTTC
NA,TRBV27,TRBD1,TRBJ1-5,CASSLGTGIGQPQHF,TGTGCCAGCAGTTTAGGGACAGGGATAGGCCAGCCCCAGCATTTT
NA,TRBV5-5,TRBD2,TRBJ2-1,CASSPRLAGNNEQFF,TGTGCCAGCAGCCCGCGACTAGCGGGAAACAATGAGCAGTTCTTC
NA,TRBV29-1,NA,TRBJ1-1,CSTRGGSGTEAFF,TGCAGCACACGAGGGGGATCTGGCACTGAAGCTTTCTTT
NA,TRBV6-2/TRBV6-3,NA,TRBJ2-7,CASSYSSGFTSSYEQYF,TGTGCCAGCAGTTACTCGAGCGGATTCACCAGCTCCTACGAGCAGTACTTC
NA,TRBV19,TRBD1,TRBJ1-6,CASSFSWTGNISPLHF,TGTGCCAGTAGTTTTTCTTGGACAGGGAATATTTCACCCCTCCACTTT